This TCR beta chain stems from a study of blood T cell repertoires in COVID-19. Study overall: Italy, Spain and the United States were the sources of the convalescent and acute COVID-19 samples. The analysed material was cDNA or gDNA that came from T cells, B-cell-depleted T cells, or PBMCs.

Per the original data handling: How many nucleated cells were present was estimated from reference gene primer amplification. Method: immunoSEQ multiplex PCR; TCRdb's copy keeps in-frame clones and lacks some. That table is the source of V, J and clone size, and D and trimming were worked out from the DNA. This sample has 45,000 to 55,000 clones, with 84% found just once. Germline V gene data show CDR1 as SGHTA and CDR2 as FQGTGA. This CDR3 is 13 amino acids long. V lost 2 bases, J lost 11 bases, and 12 bases lay in between. Sequencing was done on a sample of peripheral blood. The sequence came from a man aged 45 to 65 with acute or convalescent COVID-19. J is TRBJ2-2 and V is TRBV7-3; no firm D call. The CDR3 DNA is TGTGCCAGCAGCTTAGGGCCCAATCAAGAGCTGTTTTTT. It is translated as CASSLGPNQELFF.